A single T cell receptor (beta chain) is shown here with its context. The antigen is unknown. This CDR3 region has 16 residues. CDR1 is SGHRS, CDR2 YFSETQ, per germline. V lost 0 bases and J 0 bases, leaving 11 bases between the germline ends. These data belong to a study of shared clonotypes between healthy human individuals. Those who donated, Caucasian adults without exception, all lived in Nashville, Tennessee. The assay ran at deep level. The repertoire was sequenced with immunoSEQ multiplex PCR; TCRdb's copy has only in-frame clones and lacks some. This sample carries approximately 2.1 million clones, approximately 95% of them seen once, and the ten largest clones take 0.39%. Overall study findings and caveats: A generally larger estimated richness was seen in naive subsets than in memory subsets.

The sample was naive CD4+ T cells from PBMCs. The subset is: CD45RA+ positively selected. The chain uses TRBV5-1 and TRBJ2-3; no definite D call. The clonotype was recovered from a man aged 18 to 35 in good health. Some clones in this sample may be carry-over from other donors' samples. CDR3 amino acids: CASSLEQPSSTDTQYF. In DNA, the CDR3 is TGCGCCAGCAGCTTGGAACAACCTTCTAGCACAGATACGCAGTATTTT.